A single sample gave rise to the 27 T cell receptor beta chains below, sequenced in a study of shared clonotypes between healthy human individuals. Method: immunoSEQ multiplex PCR; TCRdb's copy keeps in-frame clones and lacks some. The table records around 100,000 clones, about 68% of them present only once. The sample was memory CD8+ T cells sorted from blood. Described subset: CD45RO+ cells pooled with CCR7-negative TemRA cells. Receptor source: a man younger than 40 in good health.

The V gene is TRBV28, the J gene TRBJ2-7; D is uncertain. CDR1 is MDHEN and CDR2 is SYDVKM in the germline V gene. The CDR3 has 13 amino acids. Trimming left V 8 bases short and J 0 bases short, with 11 bases between. CDR3 protein: CASDTLSSYEQYF. The CDR3, as DNA: TGTGCCAGCGATACCTTGAGCTCCTACGAGCAGTACTTC.

This clone was counted once. The chain carries TRBV11-2 and TRBJ1-2, with no clear D. This CDR3 is 15 amino acids long. The V end lost 1 base, the J end lost 4 bases, and 13 bases lay between the germline ends. CDR1 is SGHAT and CDR2 is FQNNGV in the germline V gene. CDR3 nucleotide sequence: TGTGCCAGCAGCTTAGCGGGGAGGAGGATCTATGGCTACACCTTC. Translation gives CASSLAGRRIYGYTF.

This clone was picked up a small number of times. The rearrangement links TRBV6-1 to TRBJ2-7; 7 bases align to TRBD2. V lost 1 base, J lost 2 bases, and 2 bases stayed unmatched. The germline V gene encodes CDR1 MNHNS and CDR2 SASEGT. This CDR3 is 14 amino acids long. CDR3 sequence reads: CASSEGAGAYEQYF. In DNA, the CDR3 is TGTGCCAGCAGTGAAGGGGCGGGAGCCTACGAGCAGTACTTC.

J is TRBJ2-1 and V is TRBV7-9, with unresolved D. CDR3 length equals 12 residues. V was cut by 1 base and J by 10 bases, with 8 bases left in between. Germline loops: CDR1 SEHNR, CDR2 FQNEAQ (reference sequence). Here the CDR3 reads CASSLGMGEQFF. CDR3 sequence (DNA): TGTGCCAGCAGCTTAGGAATGGGCGAGCAGTTCTTC. The full variable domain, its missing parts supplied by reference TRBV7-9 and TRBJ2-1, is DTGVSQNPRHKITKRGQNVTFRCDPISEHNRLYWYRQTLGQGPEFLTYFQNEAQLEKSRLLSDRFSAERPKGSFSTLEIQRTEQGDSAMYLCASSLGMGEQFFGPGTRLTVL.

The chain combines TRBV28 with TRBJ2-7, with TRBD1 as a possible D gene (5 bases). The V and J ends lost 5 bases and 7 bases respectively, with 27 bases between them. This CDR3 has 17 amino acids. The V gene's germline CDR1 is MDHEN and CDR2 SYDVKM. In DNA form, the CDR3 reads TGTGCCAGCAGTCCCCCGTTCTTTGCAAGGGGAAGGGTTGAGCAGTACTTC. Amino acids: CASSPPFFARGRVEQYF.

The gene calls are TRBV6-4 and TRBJ1-1, with 11 positions matching TRBD1. The CDR3 runs 15 residues. CDR1 MRHNA and CDR2 SNTAGT come from the germline V gene. V was pared by 6 bases and J by 5 bases, with 8 bases of the junction left unmatched. The CDR3 coding sequence is TGTGCCAGCAGACCGGACAGGGGGCGTCGAACTGAAGCTTTCTTT. The encoded protein is CASRPDRGRRTEAFF.

This clone was seen at least ten times. This chain links TRBV28 with TRBJ2-3, with 10 nucleotides matching TRBD2. The ends lost 3 bases at V and 1 base at J; junction bases unmatched: 1. The germline gives CDR1 MDHEN, CDR2 SYDVKM. The CDR3 runs to 15 residues. The CDR3 DNA reads TGTGCCAGCAGTTTGCTAGCGGGAGGCACAGATACGCAGTATTTT. It is translated as CASSLLAGGTDTQYF.

The V call is TRBV6-1, the J call TRBJ2-7; no firm D call. This CDR3 has 11 amino acids. Germline loops: CDR1 MNHNS, CDR2 SASEGT. V was shortened by 6 bases and J by 5 bases, with 8 bases between the two germline ends. The CDR3 spells CASRRDHEQYF. CDR3 sequence (DNA): TGTGCCAGCAGGAGAGACCACGAGCAGTACTTC.

The chain links TRBV2 to TRBJ2-7, with D possibly TRBD2 on 6 matching bases. Germline V gene lookup returns CDR1 SNHLY and CDR2 FYNNEI. This CDR3 has 17 amino acids. V was pared by 7 bases and J by 3 bases, with 25 bases between. CDR3 sequence: CASIGPEGLTYFYEQYF. CDR3 DNA: TGTGCCAGCATAGGGCCGGAGGGGCTGACATACTTCTACGAGCAGTACTTC.

The rearrangement uses TRBV4-3 and TRBJ2-7; D perhaps matches TRBD2 (6 bases). Germline loops: CDR1 LGHNA, CDR2 YSLEER. The ends were cut back, 0 bases at V and 4 bases at J, with 16 bases in the middle. CDR3 length: 16 amino acids. The CDR3 DNA reads as TGCGCCAGCAGCCAAGAAGGAGGGAGATATATTTACGAGCAGTACTTC. Translated: CASSQEGGRYIYEQYF.

This clone came up a few times. A much larger clone differs from this one at a single base, so this may be a read error. This same CDR3 is encoded by further DNA sequences in the sample. The genes are TRBV28 and TRBJ2-7; D is uncertain. From germline, CDR1 is MDHEN and CDR2 SYDVKM. Trimming pared 4 bases from V and 3 bases from J, leaving 4 bases between. The CDR3 loop spans 11 amino acids. In nucleotides, the CDR3 is TGTGCCAGCAGTTCTTTCTACGAGCAGTACTTC. Translation gives CASSSFYEQYF.

The DNA of the CDR3 is TGTGCCAGGACAGATCAGGGGGTTAGCAATCAGCCCCAGCATTTT. Translation gives CARTDQGVSNQPQHF. V gene TRBV5-6 combines with J gene TRBJ1-5; 7 bases are shared with TRBD1. Germline CDR1 and CDR2: SGHDT and YYEEEE. The CDR3 contains 15 residues. The V and J ends lost 8 bases and 0 bases, in that order; junction bases with no gene match: 8.

The CDR3 coding sequence is TGTGCCAGCAGCCGAACCAGTGGCACAGATACGCAGTATTTT. Its protein is CASSRTSGTDTQYF. This chain links TRBV5-4 with TRBJ2-3, with D hard to call. This CDR3 contains 14 residues. With 4 bases removed from V and 1 base from J, the gap between germline ends came to 10 bases. CDR1 is SGHNT, CDR2 YYREEE, per germline (reference sequence).

The chain employs TRBV6-1 and TRBJ2-7; 12 nucleotides match TRBD2. The CDR3 has 15 residues. Germline V CDR1 and CDR2: MNHNS, SASEGT. J lost 3 bases, V lost 3 bases, and 3 bases had no gene match. DNA for the CDR3: TGTGCCAGCAGTGAGGGACTAGCGGGTTACTACGAGCAGTACTTC. It is translated as CASSEGLAGYYEQYF.

This clone was observed a single time. The V and J genes are TRBV11-3 and TRBJ2-1, with D maybe TRBD1 (6 bases). Between the trimmed V and J ends, which lost 4 bases and 2 bases, there was a span of 15 bases. The CDR3 totals 16 residues. Germline V gives CDR1 SGHNT, CDR2 YENEEA. The CDR3 DNA is TGTGCCAGCAGCTACCTGGGCGAGGGGGCCTACAATGAGCAGTTCTTC. This sequence encodes CASSYLGEGAYNEQFF.

V usage is TRBV18 and J usage is TRBJ2-7; 7 bases align to TRBD1. From germline, CDR1 is KGHSH and CDR2 LQKENI. V shed 3 bases and J 3 bases; nucleotides not matched to a gene: 5. The CDR3 totals 14 residues. The CDR3 DNA sequence: TGTGCCAGCTCACCCCTAGGACAGGACTACGAGCAGTACTTC. Translating it yields CASSPLGQDYEQYF.

This clone was seen many times. The gene calls are TRBV11-2 and TRBJ2-3; D is unclear. Germline CDR1 SGHAT, CDR2 FQNNGV. CDR3 length equals 16 residues. The V end lost 3 bases, the J end lost 0 bases, and 13 bases lay between the germline ends. CDR3 nucleotide sequence: TGTGCCAGCAGCTTGTTCCCACCCCCGAGCACAGATACGCAGTATTTT. It yields the protein CASSLFPPPSTDTQYF.

The chain links TRBV27 to TRBJ2-1; D perhaps matches TRBD1 (6 bases). The CDR3 covers 15 residues. V lost 0 bases to trimming and J lost 9 bases, with 15 bases between them. The germline V gene has CDR1 MNHEY and CDR2 SMNVEV (reference sequence). Here the CDR3 reads CASSLSFYLRGEQFF. The CDR3 DNA is TGTGCCAGCAGTTTATCGTTCTACCTCAGGGGTGAGCAGTTCTTC.

The rearrangement uses TRBV21-1 and TRBJ2-1; the D call in the table, TRBD1, was not verified against the DNA. TRBV21-1 is a documented pseudogene. This CDR3 is built from 14 residues. CDR3 sequence reads: CASSRQPPCLAQFF. For the CDR3, the DNA is TGTGCCAGCAGCAGACAGCCCCCCTGTTTGGCACAGTTCTTC.

The J gene is TRBJ2-1, the V gene TRBV9; 15 bases are shared with TRBD2. CDR1 SGDLS and CDR2 YYNGEE come from the germline V gene. Trimming cost V 3 bases and J 10 bases; bases outside gene matches: 14. CDR3 length: 18 amino acids. Here the CDR3 reads CASSAGTSGRQVVVEQFF. In nucleotides, the CDR3 is TGTGCCAGCAGCGCCGGGACTAGCGGGAGGCAGGTGGTTGTGGAGCAGTTCTTC. The full variable domain, with the rest looked up from reference TRBV9 and TRBJ2-1, is DSGVTQTPKHLITATGQRVTLRCSPRSGDLSVYWYQQSLDQGLQFLIQYYNGEERAKGNILERFSAQQFPDLHSELNLSSLELGDSALYFCASSAGTSGRQVVVEQFFGPGTRLTVL.

The table lists this clone with a few counts. This chain uses TRBV7-2 with TRBJ2-4, with TRBD2 as a possible D gene (6 bases). The CDR3 loop spans 14 amino acids. CDR1 is SGHTA, CDR2 FQGNSA, per germline. Deletions cut 4 bases from V and 7 bases from J, with 14 bases between. The CDR3 protein is CASSSTKEGNIQYF. The CDR3 DNA sequence: TGTGCCAGCAGCTCAACGAAGGAGGGGAACATTCAGTACTTC.

This clone occurred a few times. The V call is TRBV19, the J call TRBJ2-1; D unclear. Trimming took off 4 bases at V and 0 bases at J, with 25 bases between the two ends. The CDR3 totals 20 residues. Germline V CDR1 and CDR2: LNHDA, SQIVND (reference sequence). The CDR3 DNA follows: TGTGCCAGTAGTAACGGTCAGGTGGAGAACCGTCATCGCTCCTACAATGAGCAGTTCTTC. This sequence encodes CASSNGQVENRHRSYNEQFF.

This clone has only one observation. This sample includes further DNA sequences coding for the same CDR3. V is TRBV28 and J is TRBJ2-7, with unresolved D. The V gene's germline CDR1 is MDHEN and CDR2 SYDVKM. The CDR3 has 12 amino acids. Trimming stripped 5 bases from V and 4 bases from J, with 9 bases between. The CDR3 loop is CASSPVSYEQYF. The DNA for the CDR3 is TGTGCCAGCAGTCCGGTTAGTTACGAGCAGTACTTC.

The CDR3 DNA sequence: TGTGCCAGTAGTATATTTGTTCGAGTGGGTCCGCGCAGGGGGGCTTTTAGCAATCAGCCCCAGCATTTT. It translates to CASSIFVRVGPRRGAFSNQPQHF. This chain uses TRBV19 with TRBJ1-5, with 7 bases identical to TRBD1. Trimming cost V 2 bases and J 0 bases; bases outside gene matches: 25. The V gene's germline CDR1 is LNHDA and CDR2 SQIVND (reference sequence). The CDR3 is made up of 23 amino acids.

The chain combines TRBV28 with TRBJ1-2; D not certain. CDR1 and CDR2 from the germline V gene are MDHEN and SYDVKM. Trimming took 4 bases from V and 6 from J, leaving 12 bases between them. This CDR3 is 13 amino acids long. The CDR3 nucleotides read TGTGCCAGCAGTTCGTTCCGTTGGGATGGCTACACCTTC. Its translation is CASSSFRWDGYTF.

V and J are TRBV27 and TRBJ2-7, with D hard to call. Germline V gene data show CDR1 as MNHEY and CDR2 as SMNVEV (reference sequence). The CDR3 is 14 residues long. The germline V and J ends were trimmed by 6 bases and 0 bases, with 12 bases remaining between them. This CDR3 is CASSQSGNSYEQYF. The CDR3 region has the DNA TGTGCCAGCAGCCAATCAGGAAACTCCTACGAGCAGTACTTC.

V is TRBV7-9 and J is TRBJ1-2; 8 bases agree with TRBD1. The CDR3 is made up of 15 amino acids. CDR1 is SEHNR, CDR2 FQNEAQ, per germline (reference sequence). V lost 5 bases to trimming and J lost 6 bases; unmatched junction nucleotides: 11. The CDR3, as DNA: TGTGCCAGCAGCGCACCTGACAGGGGACGCAATGGCTACACCTTC. Translating it yields CASSAPDRGRNGYTF.